This T cell receptor (beta chain) came from a study of cytomegalovirus exposure and HLA in healthy donors (dated by TCRdb to the late 2010s). General notes on the study: A later analysis indicated that the 110 or so validation repertoires were generated on the platform also employed for the 670 or so repertoires of the first cohort. The aim of the study was to test whether cataloging public T cell receptors could identify signatures of past pathogen exposure. To predict cytomegalovirus infection status, the study brought together high-throughput TCR immunosequencing, statistical association of individual TCRs with disease status, and machine learning. A separate validation cohort of 100 to 150 different subjects was used in addition to the roughly 670-subject first cohort. Results and caveats for the whole study, not just this receptor: A few of the identified cytomegalovirus-associated TCR beta chains were confirmed in vitro to be specific for cytomegalovirus antigens. The authors suggested that the approach could potentially be generalized to other disease states and immunological phenotypes. In the study, about 150 TCR beta chains were listed as associated with cytomegalovirus. In a later analysis, TCRs clustered in the first cohort were found to also tend to co-occur in the approximately 120 validation repertoires, with over 90% of cluster scores above 0. In both the original and validation cohorts, the classifier was reported to diagnose cytomegalovirus status with high specificity and sensitivity. Most TCR sequences were observed very rarely across donors, whereas some public TCRs were present in many individuals. A later analysis lacked HLA typing for the validation cohort, so it scored co-occurrence in that cohort across all 120 repertoires.

V lost 5 bases and J lost 4 bases, and the count of bases not matched to a germline gene is 6. The CDR3 holds 15 amino acids from the cysteine to the phenylalanine. The sequence is cut down to CDR3 DNA, 45 bases in frame from base 1. CDR1 and CDR2 (SEHNR, FQNEAQ) derive from the germline V gene (reference sequence). The donors were included in the validation cohort of 120 subjects, a group kept apart from the approximately 700-subject first cohort. Library generation was performed with the immunoSEQ multiplex PCR assay. Processing in the source paper ran as follows. A statistical classification framework was built to diagnose cytomegalovirus status from the catalog of TCR beta chain sequences. This is the immuneACCESS table as TCRdb keeps it, with only in-frame sequences that have V and J called. A part of the clones is gone; compared with another copy, unresolved V genes explain less than half, and the rest is unexplained. The V and J calls and clone size were taken over from that table, and D and trimming were inferred from the DNA. The sample profile shows about 150,000 clones; about 95% of them were found once. The ten largest clones add up to approximately 1.8% of the sample.

Concerning this clone itself: Its target antigen remains unknown. No quality values exist for individual bases; no much larger clone is one base distant.

The sequence came from a young man in good health and CMV-seropositive. The chain uses TRBV7-9 and TRBJ2-3; TRBD2 aligns with 10 central bases. The specimen was PBMCs. CDR3 reads: CASSPSGSRADTQYF. The nucleotide sequence reads as follows: TGTGCCAGCAGCCCTAGCGGGAGTAGGGCAGATACGCAGTATTTT.